Listed here are 25 T cell receptor beta chains from one sample, sequenced in a study of shared clonotypes between healthy human individuals. Produced via immunoSEQ multiplex PCR; TCRdb's table is partial and in-frame only. The repertoire has around 2.5 million clones, 93% of them found once; the top ten carry roughly 0.39%. Sequencing was performed on naive CD4+ T cells from PBMCs. Subset indicated: CD45RA+ positively selected. The receptors were gathered from a man between 18 and 29 years old in good health. Some clones in this sample may be carry-over from other donors' samples.

This clone appeared a single time. The chain recombines TRBV18 with TRBJ2-2; D may be TRBD1 or TRBD2 (5 bases each). V lost 5 bases to trimming and J lost 4 bases, with 26 bases between them. Germline V gives CDR1 KGHSH, CDR2 LQKENI. CDR3 length: 19 amino acids. The CDR3 DNA follows: TGTGCCAGCTCAGCGGAACGGACGGATCGGGGCGGTGGCACCGGGGAGCTGTTTTTT. Protein product: CASSAERTDRGGGTGELFF.

This chain uses TRBV7-9 with TRBJ2-7; D ambiguous. V dropped 2 bases and J dropped 3 bases, with 11 bases sitting between them. Germline-derived CDR1 and CDR2 are SEHNR and FQNEAQ (reference sequence). CDR3 length: 14 amino acids. CDR3 nucleotide sequence: TGTGCCAGCAGCTTAACAAGGGCCGGCTACGAGCAGTACTTC. As protein: CASSLTRAGYEQYF.

The rearrangement joins TRBV5-1 to TRBJ1-6, with 7 bases identical to TRBD1. CDR1 is SGHRS and CDR2 is YFSETQ in the germline V gene. This CDR3 spans 18 amino acids. J lost 0 bases, V lost 7 bases, and 13 bases had no gene match. This CDR3 reads CASRQGTPVSSYNSPLHF. The CDR3, as DNA: TGCGCCAGCCGACAGGGAACTCCAGTAAGCTCCTATAATTCACCCCTCCACTTT.

The chain carries TRBV29-1 and TRBJ1-2; D remains ambiguous. The CDR3 is 12 amino acids. V lost 3 bases and J 0 bases, leaving 5 bases between the germline ends. Per the germline V gene, CDR1 is SQVTM and CDR2 is ANQGSEA. As DNA, the CDR3 is TGCAGCGTTGATAGTGCTAACTATGGCTACACCTTC. Protein product: CSVDSANYGYTF.

The genes are TRBV7-3 and TRBJ2-7, with D uncertain. With 1 base removed from V and 5 bases from J, the gap between germline ends came to 9 bases. Germline V gene lookup returns CDR1 SGHTA and CDR2 FQGTGA. This CDR3 is built from 13 residues. In DNA, the CDR3 is TGTGCCAGCAGCTTAAGTCTGGCTAACGAGCAGTACTTC. As protein: CASSLSLANEQYF. Full variable domain (remainder filled in from reference TRBV7-3 and TRBJ2-7): GAGVSQTPSNKVTEKGKYVELRCDPISGHTALYWYRQSLGQGPEFLIYFQGTGAADDSGLPNDRFFAVRPEGSVSTLKIQRTERGDSAVYLCASSLSLANEQYFGPGTRLTVT.

About this clone: The junction does not match germline at one end; this may be a read error. This sequence joins TRBV6-1 and TRBJ1-5; perhaps TRBD1 as D (6 bases). This CDR3 region has 15 residues. Looked up from germline, CDR1 is MNHNS and CDR2 is SASEGT. CDR3 sequence reads: CASSVKGRGNQPQHF. The CDR3 bases are TGTGCCAGCAGTGTTAAGGGCAGGGGCAACCAGCCCCAGCATTTT.

The chain joins TRBV19 to TRBJ1-1, with D tentatively TRBD1 (6 bases). CDR3 size: 14 residues. The ends were cut back, 11 bases at V and 3 bases at J, with 19 bases in the middle. CDR1 LNHDA and CDR2 SQIVND come from the germline V gene (reference sequence). CDR3 residues: CASSPWGRDTEAFF. The CDR3 DNA is TGTGCCTCCTCCCCCTGGGGGCGCGACACTGAAGCTTTCTTT.

The V call is TRBV2, the J call TRBJ2-1, with a weak D call TRBD2 (6 bases). CDR3 length equals 15 residues. With 8 bases removed from V and 5 bases from J, the gap between germline ends came to 19 bases. Germline values: CDR1 SNHLY, CDR2 FYNNEI. CDR3 protein: CASFRLGGVHNEQFF. The CDR3 region has the DNA TGTGCCAGCTTCCGATTGGGCGGGGTTCACAATGAGCAGTTCTTC.

The chain recombines TRBV6-1 with TRBJ2-7, with a possible D match to TRBD2 (7 bases). V shed 0 bases and J shed 2 bases, with 11 bases lying between them. Germline-derived CDR1 and CDR2 are MNHNS and SASEGT. The CDR3 contains 15 residues. In DNA form, the CDR3 reads TGTGCCAGCAGTGAAGCGCTCGGGGGGCCCTACGAGCAGTACTTC. Residues: CASSEALGGPYEQYF.

The chain links TRBV9 to TRBJ1-1; D possibly corresponds to TRBD1 (6 bases). This CDR3 contains 15 residues. Trimming shortened V by 0 bases and J by 4 bases, and 13 bases separated the two germline ends. Germline V gene lookup returns CDR1 SGDLS and CDR2 YYNGEE. In nucleotides, the CDR3 is TGTGCCAGCAGCGTAGATCCCAGGGGAGGCACTGAAGCTTTCTTT. Protein product: CASSVDPRGGTEAFF.

The V call is TRBV7-3, the J call TRBJ1-1; no reliable D call. Deletions cut 2 bases from V and 7 bases from J, with 17 bases between. The CDR3 has 15 residues. The V gene's germline CDR1 is SGHTA and CDR2 FQGTGA. As DNA, the CDR3 is TGTGCCAGCAGCTTAGAAGGGCGCACCGGGGTTGAAGCTTTCTTT. Translated, it gives CASSLEGRTGVEAFF. Combining the CDR3 with reference TRBV7-3 and TRBJ1-1 gives the whole variable domain GAGVSQTPSNKVTEKGKYVELRCDPISGHTALYWYRQSLGQGPEFLIYFQGTGAADDSGLPNDRFFAVRPEGSVSTLKIQRTERGDSAVYLCASSLEGRTGVEAFFGQGTRLTVV.

CDR3 protein: CASSFDRGDTDTQYF. The CDR3 DNA reads TGCGCCAGCAGCTTCGACAGGGGGGACACAGATACGCAGTATTTT. This chain connects TRBV5-1 to TRBJ2-3; TRBD1 agrees at 9 bases. Per germline, CDR1 SGHRS and CDR2 YFSETQ. CDR3 length: 15 amino acids. The V segment lost 2 bases and the J segment 2 bases; nucleotides outside the gene matches: 3.

The V call is TRBV2, the J call TRBJ1-3, with 7 positions matching TRBD1. CDR1 and CDR2 from the germline V gene are SNHLY and FYNNEI. The CDR3 loop spans 15 amino acids. Trimming cost V 5 bases and J 1 base; bases outside gene matches: 5. CDR3 sequence (DNA): TGTGCCAGCAGTCTCTTGGACAGGTCTGGAAACACCATATATTTT. Amino acid sequence: CASSLLDRSGNTIYF.

The V call is TRBV12-5, the J call TRBJ2-7, with 9 bases identical to TRBD1. There are 16 residues in the CDR3. Germline lookup yields CDR1 LGHNT and CDR2 FRNRAP. With V trimmed by 2 bases and J by 3 bases, 8 bases remained unmatched. CDR3 in amino acids: CASGLTTGTGNYEQYF. The CDR3 DNA reads TGTGCTAGTGGTTTGACAACCGGGACAGGGAACTACGAGCAGTACTTC.

The CDR3 DNA sequence: TGCGCCAGCAGTGAGTCGACTCGAGCTGGGGAGCAGTACTTC. It is translated as CASSESTRAGEQYF. V is TRBV10-2 and J is TRBJ2-7; the D is unclear. The germline V and J ends were trimmed by 0 bases and 7 bases, with 13 bases remaining between them. This CDR3 has 14 residues. Germline V lookup: CDR1 WSHSY, CDR2 SAAADI.

The chain employs TRBV6-5 and TRBJ2-7; 13 positions agree with TRBD2. From germline, CDR1 is MNHEY and CDR2 SVGAGI. The CDR3 spans 16 residues. J lost 2 bases, V lost 2 bases, and 3 bases had no gene match. The CDR3 DNA reads as TGTGCCAGCAGTTACCGTGGGACTAGCGGGGCCTACGAGCAGTACTTC. Its translation: CASSYRGTSGAYEQYF.

The chain carries TRBV6-4 and TRBJ2-3, with D maybe TRBD2 (6 bases). The CDR3 length is 16 residues. Trimming took 6 bases from V and 4 from J, leaving 20 bases between them. CDR1 is MRHNA, CDR2 SNTAGT, per germline. The chain's CDR3 is CASSRDFSIGPDTQYF. The CDR3 DNA reads TGTGCCAGCAGCAGGGACTTCTCCATTGGGCCAGATACGCAGTATTTT.

V usage is TRBV9 and J usage is TRBJ2-1; D perhaps matches TRBD2 (5 bases). Germline lookup yields CDR1 SGDLS and CDR2 YYNGEE. Trimming stripped 0 bases from V and 9 bases from J, with 13 bases between. The CDR3 loop spans 14 amino acids. CDR3 amino acids: CASSVVPKEGEQFF. CDR3 nucleotides: TGTGCCAGCAGCGTAGTTCCCAAAGAGGGTGAGCAGTTCTTC.

The rearrangement joins TRBV6-1 to TRBJ2-2; D is perhaps TRBD1 or TRBD2 (5 bases each). Per germline, CDR1 MNHNS and CDR2 SASEGT. The CDR3 has 15 residues. V lost 8 bases and J lost 0, with 13 bases in between. CDR3 coding DNA: TGTGCCAGCGTAACCGGGACGGCGAACACCGGGGAGCTGTTTTTT. It encodes CASVTGTANTGELFF.

The chain combines TRBV6-1 with TRBJ1-5; 9 nucleotides align to TRBD1. The CDR3 is 16 residues long. The germline CDR1 and CDR2 sequences are MNHNS and SASEGT. V gave up 2 bases and J gave up 0 bases; unmatched junction bases: 2. Here the CDR3 reads CASSETDRGSNQPQHF. As DNA, the CDR3 is TGTGCCAGCAGTGAAACGGACAGGGGTAGCAATCAGCCCCAGCATTTT.

The chain links TRBV28 to TRBJ1-1, with D uncertain. Germline V CDR1 and CDR2: MDHEN, SYDVKM. V dropped 3 bases and J dropped 8 bases, with 7 bases sitting between them. The CDR3 contains 11 residues. The CDR3 bases are TGTGCCAGCAGTTTTAAACGAGAAGCTTTCTTT. This encodes CASSFKREAFF.

This clone was detected once. The chain employs TRBV5-1 and TRBJ2-1, with D hard to call. CDR3 size: 17 residues. CDR1 and CDR2 (germline): SGHRS, YFSETQ. V lost 0 bases and J 2 bases, leaving 15 bases between the germline ends. CDR3 bases: TGCGCCAGCAGCTTGGACCCGACCCCGAGCCCCTACAATGAGCAGTTCTTC. This sequence encodes CASSLDPTPSPYNEQFF. Drawing the rest from reference TRBV5-1 and TRBJ2-1, the complete variable domain is KAGVTQTPRYLIKTRGQQVTLSCSPISGHRSVSWYQQTPGQGLQFLFEYFSETQRNKGNFPGRFSGRQFSNSRSEMNVSTLELGDSALYLCASSLDPTPSPYNEQFFGPGTRLTVL.

Comments on this clone: This specimen includes other DNA sequences encoding the same CDR3. This chain uses TRBV19 with TRBJ1-2, with D possibly TRBD1 on 5 matching bases. The CDR3 runs 13 residues. V was clipped by 3 bases and J by 4 bases, with 9 bases between them. Germline values: CDR1 LNHDA, CDR2 SQIVND (reference sequence). CDR3 region: CASSIAGTYGYTF. CDR3 nucleotides: TGTGCCAGTAGTATCGCCGGGACCTATGGCTACACCTTC.

As for this clone: Within the sample, other DNA sequences also encode this same CDR3. The chain carries TRBV18 and TRBJ2-1; no clear D gene. The CDR3 is 14 residues long. V lost 0 bases to trimming and J lost 3 bases, with 6 bases between them. The germline CDR1 and CDR2 sequences are KGHSH and LQKENI. CDR3 region: CASSPPSSYNEQFF. CDR3 in DNA: TGTGCCAGCTCACCACCGTCGAGCTACAATGAGCAGTTCTTC.

This clone showed up just a few times. In DNA form, the CDR3 reads TGTGCCAGCAGCGAGGTTTTGAACACTGAAGCTTTCTTT. Translating gives CASSEVLNTEAFF. The V gene is TRBV9, the J gene TRBJ1-1; D not resolved. Germline V CDR1 and CDR2: SGDLS, YYNGEE. V lost 3 bases, J lost 0 bases, and 6 bases lay in between. The CDR3 sequence is 13 residues long. The variable domain in full, completed from reference TRBV9 and TRBJ1-1, reads DSGVTQTPKHLITATGQRVTLRCSPRSGDLSVYWYQQSLDQGLQFLIQYYNGEERAKGNILERFSAQQFPDLHSELNLSSLELGDSALYFCASSEVLNTEAFFGQGTRLTVV.